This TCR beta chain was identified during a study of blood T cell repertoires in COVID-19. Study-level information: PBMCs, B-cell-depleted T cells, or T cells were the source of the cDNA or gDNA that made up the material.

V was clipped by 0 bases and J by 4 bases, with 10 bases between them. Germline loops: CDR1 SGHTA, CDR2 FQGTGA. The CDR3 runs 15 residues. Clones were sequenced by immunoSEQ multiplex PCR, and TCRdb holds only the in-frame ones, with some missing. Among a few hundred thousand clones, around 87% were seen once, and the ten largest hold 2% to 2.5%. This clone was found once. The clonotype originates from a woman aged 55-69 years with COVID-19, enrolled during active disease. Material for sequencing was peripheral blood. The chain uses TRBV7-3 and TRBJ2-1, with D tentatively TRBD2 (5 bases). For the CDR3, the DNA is TGTGCCAGCAGCTTAACTAGCGCTATATACAATGAGCAGTTCTTC. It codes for CASSLTSAIYNEQFF.